A selection of T cell receptor beta chains follows, all from one sample in a study of shared clonotypes between healthy human individuals. The method was immunoSEQ multiplex PCR; TCRdb's version includes in-frame clones alone and lacks a portion of them. The data contain about 2.4 million clones, more than 80% of them seen just once; the ten biggest clones take up 0.13% to 0.15%. The sequenced sample consisted of naive CD4+ T cells sorted from blood. These receptors all come from a man aged 18-30 years in good health. CDR3s include the opening cysteine and the closing phenylalanine or tryptophan. D genes are given only for firm matches. Size is stated for part of the rows, as once, few or many counts, or as a class when the clone is expanded.

D gene: .
J gene: TRBJ2-4
V gene: TRBV28
clone size: .
CDR3 DNA: TGTGCCAGCAGCGATTTAGCCAAAAACATTCAGTACTTC
CDR3 protein: CASSDLAKNIQYF

D gene: TRBD1
J gene: TRBJ2-4
V gene: TRBV6-1
clone size: .
CDR3 DNA: TGTGCCAGCAGTGATGAGGGGGCGGCCAAAAACATTCAGTACTTC
CDR3 protein: CASSDEGAAKNIQYF

D gene: TRBD1
J gene: TRBJ1-4
V gene: TRBV25-1
clone size: .
CDR3 DNA: TGTGCCAGCAGTGGCCGGGACAGGGGGAATGAAAAACTGTTTTTT
CDR3 protein: CASSGRDRGNEKLFF

D gene: TRBD1
J gene: TRBJ1-6
V gene: TRBV7-2
clone size: .
CDR3 DNA: TGTGCCAGCAGCCCCCAAGGAACAGGGGCAGGTTCACCCCTCCACTTT
CDR3 protein: CASSPQGTGAGSPLHF

D gene: .
J gene: TRBJ2-7
V gene: TRBV27
clone size: .
CDR3 DNA: TGTGCCAGCAGTTTCTCGACAGGTACTCTCTACTTC
CDR3 protein: CASSFSTGTLYF

D gene: .
J gene: TRBJ2-7
V gene: TRBV10-3
clone size: once
CDR3 DNA: TGTGCCGCAGGACGTTCCTACGAGCAGTACTTC
CDR3 protein: CAAGRSYEQYF

D gene: TRBD1
J gene: TRBJ1-6
V gene: TRBV7-2
clone size: .
CDR3 DNA: TGTGCCAGCAGCTTATCAGGGGGTGGGGGTTCACCCCTCCACTTT
CDR3 protein: CASSLSGGGGSPLHF

D gene: .
J gene: TRBJ2-5
V gene: TRBV7-2
clone size: .
CDR3 DNA: TGTGCCAGCAGCTTTTTAGCGGCTACGGAGACCCAGTACTTC
CDR3 protein: CASSFLAATETQYF

D gene: .
J gene: TRBJ2-7
V gene: TRBV5-1
clone size: .
CDR3 DNA: TGCGCCAGCAGCTGGAGGGACAGAACCTACGAGCAGTACTTC
CDR3 protein: CASSWRDRTYEQYF

D gene: .
J gene: TRBJ1-1
V gene: TRBV5-1
clone size: .
CDR3 DNA: TGCGCCAGCAGCGGGGGAGCGGGGAACACTGAAGCTTTCTTT
CDR3 protein: CASSGGAGNTEAFF

D gene: .
J gene: TRBJ2-1
V gene: TRBV9
clone size: .
CDR3 DNA: TGTGCCAGCAGCGTATTGGGCAATGAGCAGTTCTTC
CDR3 protein: CASSVLGNEQFF

D gene: .
J gene: TRBJ1-2
V gene: TRBV11-2
clone size: .
CDR3 DNA: TGTGCCAGCAGGGCTTCGGGCGGGGGAGTGAGCTATGGCTACACCTTC
CDR3 protein: CASRASGGGVSYGYTF

D gene: .
J gene: TRBJ1-5
V gene: TRBV5-1
clone size: .
CDR3 DNA: TGCGCCAGCAGCACGGGGACCGGGGTAGGCAATCAGCCCCAGCATTTT
CDR3 protein: CASSTGTGVGNQPQHF

D gene: .
J gene: TRBJ1-4
V gene: TRBV19
clone size: once
CDR3 DNA: TGTGCCAGTAGTACGCGGGCGGGGACACACGGTGAAAAACTGTTTTTT
CDR3 protein: CASSTRAGTHGEKLFF

D gene: .
J gene: TRBJ2-5
V gene: TRBV19
clone size: .
CDR3 DNA: TGTGCCAGTAGTGACAGTGGCCAAGAGACCCAGTACTTC
CDR3 protein: CASSDSGQETQYF

D gene: .
J gene: TRBJ1-1
V gene: TRBV10-3
clone size: .
CDR3 DNA: TGTGCCACTCGGACAGTGAACACTGAAGCTTTCTTT
CDR3 protein: CATRTVNTEAFF

D gene: .
J gene: TRBJ1-3
V gene: TRBV5-6
clone size: .
CDR3 DNA: TGTGCCAGCAGCTTTGTGGGCGGACGCCACTCTGGAAACACCATATATTTT
CDR3 protein: CASSFVGGRHSGNTIYF

D gene: .
J gene: TRBJ2-3
V gene: TRBV29-1
clone size: .
CDR3 DNA: TGCAGCGTTGTTCGGGGGAGCCAGGGAGATACGCAGTATTTT
CDR3 protein: CSVVRGSQGDTQYF

D gene: TRBD2
J gene: TRBJ2-5
V gene: TRBV6-1
clone size: .
CDR3 DNA: TGTGCCAGCAGTGAAGATTCAGGACTAGCGGTAAAGGCCCAGTACTTC
CDR3 protein: CASSEDSGLAVKAQYF

D gene: TRBD1
J gene: TRBJ2-7
V gene: TRBV19
clone size: .
CDR3 DNA: TGTGCCAGTAGGACAGGGGGAAATGGTCCCTACGAGCAGTACTTC
CDR3 protein: CASRTGGNGPYEQYF

D gene: .
J gene: TRBJ2-5
V gene: TRBV5-1
clone size: once
CDR3 DNA: TGCGCCAGCAGCTTGGGGGGACCTACTAACCAAGAGACCCAGTACTTC
CDR3 protein: CASSLGGPTNQETQYF

D gene: TRBD2
J gene: TRBJ2-7
V gene: TRBV9
clone size: .
CDR3 DNA: TGTGCCAGCAATTTAGCGGGAGGGTACGAGCAGTACTTC
CDR3 protein: CASNLAGGYEQYF

D gene: .
J gene: TRBJ2-2
V gene: TRBV18
clone size: .
CDR3 DNA: TGTGCCAGCTCACCACCGTACAGGGACCCCACCGGGGAGCTGTTTTTT
CDR3 protein: CASSPPYRDPTGELFF

D gene: .
J gene: TRBJ2-3
V gene: TRBV28
clone size: .
CDR3 DNA: TGTGCCAGCAGTCCTAGGGAAAGGATTGCCACAGATACGCAGTATTTT
CDR3 protein: CASSPRERIATDTQYF

D gene: TRBD1
J gene: TRBJ2-3
V gene: TRBV9
clone size: once
CDR3 DNA: TGTGCCAGCAGCGTAGCTTGGGGACAGGGCCATTCAGATACGCAGTATTTT
CDR3 protein: CASSVAWGQGHSDTQYF

D gene: .
J gene: TRBJ1-6
V gene: TRBV4-3
clone size: .
CDR3 DNA: TGCGCCAGCAGCCAAGATGGGGGTGACTATAATTCACCCCTCCACTTT
CDR3 protein: CASSQDGGDYNSPLHF

D gene: .
J gene: TRBJ1-4
V gene: TRBV11-2
clone size: .
CDR3 DNA: TGTGCCAGCAGCTCTCCCGCGTGGGGCGAAAAACTGTTTTTT
CDR3 protein: CASSSPAWGEKLFF

D gene: .
J gene: TRBJ2-2
V gene: TRBV9
clone size: .
CDR3 DNA: TGTGCCAGCAGCGTAGGTGGGGTCGGGACCGGGGAGCTGTTTTTT
CDR3 protein: CASSVGGVGTGELFF

D gene: .
J gene: TRBJ1-4
V gene: TRBV6-5
clone size: .
CDR3 DNA: TGTGCCAGCAGTACCTTCGGCGGAAATGAAAAACTGTTTTTT
CDR3 protein: CASSTFGGNEKLFF

D gene: TRBD1
J gene: TRBJ1-6
V gene: TRBV4-3
clone size: .
CDR3 DNA: TGCGCCAGCAGCACTGACAGGGATTATAATTCACCCCTCCACTTT
CDR3 protein: CASSTDRDYNSPLHF

D gene: .
J gene: TRBJ1-1
V gene: TRBV6-5
clone size: .
CDR3 DNA: TGTGCCAGCAGTTACGGGGGGACGAACACTGAAGCTTTCTTT
CDR3 protein: CASSYGGTNTEAFF

D gene: .
J gene: TRBJ1-2
V gene: TRBV15
clone size: .
CDR3 DNA: TGTGCCACCAGCCCCGTTCTAGGGGATGGCTACACCTTC
CDR3 protein: CATSPVLGDGYTF

D gene: TRBD1
J gene: TRBJ1-6
V gene: TRBV6-5
clone size: few
CDR3 DNA: TGTGCCAGCAGTTGGGATCGACAGGGCGGTTCACCCCTCCACTTT
CDR3 protein: CASSWDRQGGSPLHF

D gene: TRBD2
J gene: TRBJ2-5
V gene: TRBV6-5
clone size: .
CDR3 DNA: TGTGCCAGCAGTCAAGGACTAGATTATCCTGGGACCCAGTACTTC
CDR3 protein: CASSQGLDYPGTQYF

D gene: .
J gene: TRBJ2-7
V gene: TRBV5-1
clone size: .
CDR3 DNA: TGCGCCAGCAACACCCGGAGTGGAGGGGACGAGCAGTACTTC
CDR3 protein: CASNTRSGGDEQYF

D gene: TRBD2
J gene: TRBJ2-3
V gene: TRBV7-6
clone size: .
CDR3 DNA: TGTGCCAGCAGCAAAGCGGGGAGCACAGATACGCAGTATTTT
CDR3 protein: CASSKAGSTDTQYF

D gene: TRBD1
J gene: TRBJ2-5
V gene: TRBV7-9
clone size: .
CDR3 DNA: TGTGCCAGCAGCGATCAAACAGGGGGGGAGACCCAGTACTTC
CDR3 protein: CASSDQTGGETQYF

D gene: TRBD2
J gene: TRBJ2-3
V gene: TRBV2
clone size: .
CDR3 DNA: TGTGCCAGCAGCACCGGACTAGCGGGACGGGAAGATACGCAGTATTTT
CDR3 protein: CASSTGLAGREDTQYF

D gene: .
J gene: TRBJ1-4
V gene: TRBV5-6
clone size: once
CDR3 DNA: TGTGCCAGCAGCTTGCAGGGGCAGAAACTGTTTTTT
CDR3 protein: CASSLQGQKLFF

D gene: TRBD1
J gene: TRBJ2-2
V gene: TRBV5-4
clone size: .
CDR3 DNA: TGTGCCAGCAGCGCGGACAGGGTTAACACCGGGGAGCTGTTTTTT
CDR3 protein: CASSADRVNTGELFF

D gene: .
J gene: TRBJ2-3
V gene: TRBV9
clone size: once
CDR3 DNA: TGTGCCAGCAGCGTCGGGGCAGGGGGCACAGATACGCAGTATTTT
CDR3 protein: CASSVGAGGTDTQYF

D gene: .
J gene: TRBJ1-2
V gene: TRBV10-3
clone size: .
CDR3 DNA: TGTGCCATCAGTGGACAGATTGTCTATGGCTACACCTTC
CDR3 protein: CAISGQIVYGYTF

D gene: TRBD1
J gene: TRBJ1-1
V gene: TRBV5-1
clone size: .
CDR3 DNA: TGCGCCAGCAGCTCCGGACAGGCTTCGATAGCTTTCTTT
CDR3 protein: CASSSGQASIAFF

D gene: .
J gene: TRBJ1-1
V gene: TRBV5-4
clone size: .
CDR3 DNA: TGTGCCAGCAGCCACCAGGGGACCAACACTGAAGCTTTCTTT
CDR3 protein: CASSHQGTNTEAFF

D gene: TRBD1
J gene: TRBJ1-1
V gene: TRBV5-4
clone size: once
CDR3 DNA: TGTGCCAGCAGCTTGGTGGACAGGGGAGGTACTGAAGCTTTCTTT
CDR3 protein: CASSLVDRGGTEAFF